These 15 T cell receptor beta chains came from one sample sequenced in a study of T cell repertoires in cytomegalovirus infection. One entry per CDR3 protein results from TCRdb running MiXCR on the reads. The top ten hold roughly 10% of the sample, which has about 460,000 distinct CDR3 sequences, over 9% seen once. Material: PBMCs. Every receptor here comes from a human donor in good health (CMV status not recorded). Some clones in this sample may be carry-over from other donors' samples.

This clonotype came up many times. The chain carries TRBV28 and TRBJ1-2; D ambiguous. The germline CDR1 and CDR2 sequences are MDHEN and SYDVKM. The CDR3 is 14 residues long. Trimming left V 6 bases short and J 2 bases short, with 13 bases between. Here the CDR3 DNA reads TGTGCCAGCAGGCCGGACGGGCGAAACTATGGCTACACCTTC. As protein: CASRPDGRNYGYTF.

This clonotype was detected ten times or more. This sequence joins TRBV6-1 and TRBJ1-5; D is ambiguous. Germline assignment: CDR1 MNHNS and CDR2 SASEGT. This CDR3 is 14 amino acids long. The ends were cut back, 2 bases at V and 7 bases at J, with 12 bases in the middle. This CDR3 is CASSETSTVQPQHF. The DNA for the CDR3 is TGTGCCAGCAGTGAAACTTCCACAGTACAGCCCCAGCATTTT.

This chain connects TRBV20-1 to TRBJ1-5; the D is unclear. In germline, CDR1 is DFQATT, CDR2 SNEGSKA (reference sequence). CDR3 length equals 15 residues. V dropped 3 bases and J dropped 0 bases, with 12 bases sitting between them. The chain's CDR3 is CSASVDNYSNQPQHF. The CDR3 DNA reads TGCAGTGCTAGTGTGGATAACTATAGCAATCAGCCCCAGCATTTT.

The chain has TRBV15 and TRBJ1-5, with unresolved D. The V gene lost 6 bases and the J gene lost 1 base, with 13 bases spanning the gap. The CDR3 spans 15 residues. Germline lookup yields CDR1 LNHNV and CDR2 YYDKDF (reference sequence). This CDR3 reads CATSLIPESNQPQHF. In nucleotides, the CDR3 is TGTGCCACCAGTTTGATTCCCGAGAGCAATCAGCCCCAGCATTTT.

This clonotype was counted at least ten times. This CDR3 reads CASSFGGEKLFF. The CDR3 DNA sequence: TGTGCCAGCAGTTTTGGGGGCGAAAAACTGTTTTTT. The J gene is TRBJ1-4, the V gene TRBV28; a weak D match, TRBD1 (6 bases). Trimming shortened V by 3 bases and J by 8 bases, and 7 bases separated the two germline ends. The germline V gene encodes CDR1 MDHEN and CDR2 SYDVKM. The CDR3 totals 12 residues.

The sample holds many counts of this clonotype. V usage is TRBV11-1 and J usage is TRBJ2-7, with D perhaps matching TRBD1 (5 bases). This CDR3 region has 14 residues. The germline V and J ends were trimmed by 6 bases and 0 bases, with 12 bases remaining between them. The germline gives CDR1 SGHAT, CDR2 FQDESV (reference sequence). For the CDR3, the DNA is TGTGCCAGCAGTCGAGGTGACAGCTCCTACGAGCAGTACTTC. Protein sequence: CASSRGDSSYEQYF.

This clonotype was seen ten or more times. V usage is TRBV29-1 and J usage is TRBJ2-3, with 9 bases matching TRBD1. V was clipped by 1 base and J by 1 base; unmatched bases: 12. Germline V gene lookup returns CDR1 SQVTM and CDR2 ANQGSEA. The CDR3 has 18 residues. This chain's CDR3 is CSVEALPDRGGGTDTQYF. The DNA for the CDR3 is TGCAGCGTTGAAGCCCTGCCGGACAGGGGTGGAGGCACAGATACGCAGTATTTT.

In this sample, this clonotype turned up many times. The chain links TRBV19 to TRBJ2-5, with 8 bases that match TRBD1. Germline CDR1 LNHDA, CDR2 SQIVND (reference sequence). The CDR3 is 14 residues long. J was trimmed by 5 bases and V by 6 bases; bases with no gene match: 8. The CDR3 region has the DNA TGTGCCAGTAGCACCCGGACAGGGAGGGAGACCCAGTACTTC. Translating it yields CASSTRTGRETQYF.

V usage is TRBV10-3 and J usage is TRBJ2-3, with D perhaps assigned TRBD1 or TRBD2 (5 bases each). V lost 7 bases, J lost 5 bases, and 10 bases lay in between. The V gene's germline CDR1 is ENHRY and CDR2 SYGVKD. The CDR3 is made up of 12 amino acids. The CDR3 DNA follows: TGTGCCATCAAGGGACCCCTAGATACGCAGTATTTT. This translates into CAIKGPLDTQYF.

This clonotype was picked up many times. The chain is built from TRBV5-1 and TRBJ1-2; TRBD1 is a possible D gene (6 bases). Germline V gene data show CDR1 as SGHRS and CDR2 as YFSETQ. The germline V and J ends were trimmed by 0 bases and 7 bases, with 13 bases remaining between them. The CDR3 sequence is 14 residues long. The CDR3, as DNA: TGCGCCAGCAGCTTGGCACAGGGTAATGGTGGCTACACCTTC. Protein product: CASSLAQGNGGYTF.

This clonotype was seen more than once but under ten times. V usage is TRBV2 and J usage is TRBJ2-2; the D gene is possibly TRBD2 (6 bases). With 7 bases removed from V and 2 bases from J, the gap between germline ends came to 14 bases. The V gene's germline CDR1 is SNHLY and CDR2 FYNNEI. This CDR3 has 15 amino acids. The CDR3 region is CASKEGRVNTGELFF. CDR3 nucleotides: TGTGCCAGCAAGGAGGGTAGGGTTAACACCGGGGAGCTGTTTTTT. Filled out from reference TRBV2 and TRBJ2-2, the complete variable domain reads EPEVTQTPSHQVTQMGQEVILRCVPISNHLYFYWYRQILGQKVEFLVSFYNNEISEKSEIFDDQFSVERPDGSNFTLKIRSTKLEDSAMYFCASKEGRVNTGELFFGEGSRLTVL.

This chain connects TRBV12-3 or TRBV12-4 to TRBJ2-3, with 9 nucleotides matching TRBD2. V was pared by 5 bases and J by 4 bases, with 10 bases of the junction left unmatched. The CDR3 runs 16 residues. Here the CDR3 DNA reads TGTGCCAGCAGTATTAGCGGGGGTGGGGCGGCAGATACGCAGTATTTT. The encoded protein is CASSISGGGAADTQYF.

The rearrangement links TRBV20-1 to TRBJ2-7, with 7 bases that match TRBD2. Germline V gene sequence: CDR1 DFQATT, CDR2 SNEGSKA (reference sequence). The CDR3 has 15 residues. V lost 0 bases to trimming and J lost 4 bases; unmatched junction nucleotides: 9. CDR3 DNA: TGCAGTGCTAGAGATCCCCTAGCGGTGGGGTACGAGCAGTACTTC. This codes for CSARDPLAVGYEQYF.

This clonotype appeared many times. The V and J genes are TRBV7-9 and TRBJ2-2, with D possibly matching TRBD2 (6 bases). Germline V gene lookup returns CDR1 SEHNR and CDR2 FQNEAQ (reference sequence). V lost 4 bases to trimming and J lost 9 bases, with 15 bases between them. The CDR3 is 14 residues long. CDR3 in amino acids: CASSSGASSRELFF. In DNA, the CDR3 is TGTGCCAGCAGCTCGGGAGCCTCAAGTCGGGAGCTGTTTTTT.

This clonotype appeared many times. The chain is built from TRBV19 and TRBJ2-3; D possibly corresponds to TRBD2 (5 bases). CDR3 length equals 14 residues. Germline V gene lookup returns CDR1 LNHDA and CDR2 SQIVND (reference sequence). Trimming removed 3 bases at V and 3 bases at J, with 10 bases between. CDR3 coding DNA: TGTGCCAGTAGTATCCAGGTAGCGACAGATACGCAGTATTTT. This gives the protein CASSIQVATDTQYF. The complete variable domain, with remaining parts taken from reference TRBV19 and TRBJ2-3, reads DGGITQSPKYLFRKEGQNVTLSCEQNLNHDAMYWYRQDPGQGLRLIYYSQIVNDFQKGDIAEGYSVSREKKESFPLTVTSAQKNPTAFYLCASSIQVATDTQYFGPGTRLTVL.